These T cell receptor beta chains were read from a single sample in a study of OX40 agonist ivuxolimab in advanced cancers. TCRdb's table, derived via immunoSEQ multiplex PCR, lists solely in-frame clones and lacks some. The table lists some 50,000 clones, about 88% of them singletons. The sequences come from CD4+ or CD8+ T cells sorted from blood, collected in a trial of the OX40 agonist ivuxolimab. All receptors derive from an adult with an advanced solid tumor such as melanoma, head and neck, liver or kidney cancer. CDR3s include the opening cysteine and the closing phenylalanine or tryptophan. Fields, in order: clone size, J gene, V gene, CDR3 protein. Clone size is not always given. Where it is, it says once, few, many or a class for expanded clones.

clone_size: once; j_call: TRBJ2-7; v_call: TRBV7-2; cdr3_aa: CASSFPGQGKTYEQYF
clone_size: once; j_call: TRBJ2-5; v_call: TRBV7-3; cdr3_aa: CASSLFGGGQETQYF
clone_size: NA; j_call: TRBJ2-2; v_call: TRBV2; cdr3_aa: CASSVGLAGSGELFF
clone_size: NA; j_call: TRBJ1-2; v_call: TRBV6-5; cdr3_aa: CASSYQGQGSYGYTF
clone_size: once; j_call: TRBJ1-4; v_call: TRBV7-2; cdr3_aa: CASSSGTGNNEKLFF
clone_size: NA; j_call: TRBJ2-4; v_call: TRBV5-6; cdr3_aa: CASSLGLAGGIAKNIQYF
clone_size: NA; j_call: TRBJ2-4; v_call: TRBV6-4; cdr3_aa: CASSYQGARDLAKNIQYF
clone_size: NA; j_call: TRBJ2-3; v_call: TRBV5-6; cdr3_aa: CASSTLAGGSTDTQYF
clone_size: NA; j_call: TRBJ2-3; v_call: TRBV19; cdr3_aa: CASSGRTRSSTDTQYF
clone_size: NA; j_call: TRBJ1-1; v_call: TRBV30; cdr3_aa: CAWSLPWVGGRTDTEAFF
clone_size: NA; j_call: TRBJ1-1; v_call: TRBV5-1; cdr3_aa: CASSLTAVPLRGTLTEAFF
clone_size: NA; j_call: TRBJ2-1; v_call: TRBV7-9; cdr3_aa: CASSPQGASGDYEQFF
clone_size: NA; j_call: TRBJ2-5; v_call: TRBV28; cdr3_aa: CASSPGAQETQYF
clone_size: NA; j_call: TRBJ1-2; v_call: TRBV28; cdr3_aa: CASSSDGGARGYTF
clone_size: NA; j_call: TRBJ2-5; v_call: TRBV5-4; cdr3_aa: CASSLVMQETQYF
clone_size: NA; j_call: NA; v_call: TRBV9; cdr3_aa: CASSGGNGYEQYF
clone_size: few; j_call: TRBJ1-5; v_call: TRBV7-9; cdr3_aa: CARSLAPGKTYQPQHF
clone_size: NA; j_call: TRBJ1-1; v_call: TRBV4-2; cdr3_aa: CASSLSGENTEAFF
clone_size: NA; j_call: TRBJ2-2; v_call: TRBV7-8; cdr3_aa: CASSPRNRGRETGELFF
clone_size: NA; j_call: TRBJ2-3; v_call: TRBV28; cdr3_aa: CASRELKQGTDTQYF
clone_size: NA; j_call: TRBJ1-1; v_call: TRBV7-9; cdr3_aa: CASSRPGAATEAFF
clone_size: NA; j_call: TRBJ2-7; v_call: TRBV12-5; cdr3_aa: CASATTLPVPYEQYF
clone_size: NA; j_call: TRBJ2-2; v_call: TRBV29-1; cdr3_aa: CSASSGARTGELFF
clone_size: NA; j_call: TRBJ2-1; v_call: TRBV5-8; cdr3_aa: CASSQSLEFGDEQFF
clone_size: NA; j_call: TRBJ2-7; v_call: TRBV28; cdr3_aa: CASSSPGQRSYEQYF
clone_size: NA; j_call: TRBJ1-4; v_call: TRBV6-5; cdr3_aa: CASSYAVTNEKLFF
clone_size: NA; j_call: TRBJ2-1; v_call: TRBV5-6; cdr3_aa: CASSLKLGGEAYNEQFF
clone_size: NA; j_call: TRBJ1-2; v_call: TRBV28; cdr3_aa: CASSSPGQGFKGGLGYTF